These T cell receptor beta chains were read from a single sample in a study of blood T cell repertoires in COVID-19. The assay was immunoSEQ multiplex PCR, and TCRdb's table has in-frame clones only and misses some. The sample has some 320,000 clones; roughly 85% are singletons. Input material: peripheral blood. The receptors shown here come from a human donor in a cohort sampled during active COVID-19. Both conserved end residues are part of each CDR3. The D gene is left open where the match is weak. The size of a clone is reported for some rows only, either as once, few or many, or as a class for expanded clones.

size	V	J	D	CDR3	DNA
-	TRBV27	TRBJ2-3	-	CASSRWRSTQYF	TGTGCCAGCAGTCGATGGCGTAGCACGCAGTATTTT
once	TRBV5-4	TRBJ2-5	-	CASREQETQYF	TGTGCCAGCAGGGAGCAAGAGACCCAGTACTTC
-	TRBV18	TRBJ1-3	-	CASSPGEGGNTIYF	TGTGCCAGCTCACCAGGAGAGGGAGGAAACACCATATATTTT
-	TRBV12-5	TRBJ2-1	-	CASGLTLDSPEQFF	TGTGCTAGTGGTTTGACCCTCGACAGTCCAGAGCAGTTCTTC
-	TRBV12-3/TRBV12-4	TRBJ1-5	-	CASSGHDQPQHF	TGTGCCAGCAGCGGACACGATCAGCCCCAGCATTTT
-	TRBV7-3	TRBJ2-5	-	CASSSRQSGFETQYF	TGTGCCAGCAGCTCCCGACAGAGTGGTTTTGAGACCCAGTACTTC
-	TRBV4-2	TRBJ2-7	TRBD2	CASSQEGGWSYEQYF	TGTGCCAGCAGCCAAGAGGGGGGGTGGTCCTACGAGCAGTACTTC
-	TRBV5-6	TRBJ1-3	TRBD1	CASSSSTGRGNTIYF	TGTGCCAGCAGCTCTTCGACAGGGCGGGGAAACACCATATATTTT
-	TRBV7-6	TRBJ2-5	TRBD1	CASSDRGETQYF	TGTGCCAGCAGCGACAGGGGTGAGACCCAGTACTTC
few	TRBV5-1	TRBJ1-3	TRBD1	CASSVGQGGNTIYF	TGCGCCAGCAGCGTAGGACAGGGGGGAAACACCATATATTTT
-	TRBV14	TRBJ1-3	-	CASSQRGQDAIYF	TGTGCCAGCAGCCAGCGGGGTCAGGACGCCATATATTTT
-	TRBV27	TRBJ1-5	-	CASSLSGQNQPQHF	TGTGCCAGCAGTTTATCTGGGCAGAATCAGCCCCAGCATTTT
-	TRBV30	TRBJ1-1	-	CAWIASGDGTEAFF	TGTGCCTGGATAGCGTCGGGAGACGGCACTGAAGCTTTCTTT
-	TRBV10-3	TRBJ1-2	-	CASREDTRYTF	TGTGCCAGCCGGGAGGACACCCGCTACACCTTC
-	TRBV3-1/TRBV3-2	TRBJ2-7	TRBD2	CASSQEAGGPYEQYF	TGTGCCAGCAGCCAAGAAGCGGGGGGGCCCTACGAGCAGTACTTC
-	TRBV6-5	TRBJ2-2	-	CASSNDRDTGELFF	TGTGCCAGCAGTAATGACCGGGACACCGGGGAGCTGTTTTTT
many	TRBV5-4	TRBJ1-2	TRBD1	CASSIGQGSYTF	TGTGCCAGCAGCATCGGACAGGGGAGCTACACCTTC
-	TRBV13	TRBJ2-5	TRBD1	CASRPTGGETQYF	TGTGCCAGCAGACCGACAGGGGGAGAGACCCAGTACTTC
-	TRBV12-3/TRBV12-4	TRBJ1-2	-	CASSFEGLYGYTF	TGTGCCAGCAGTTTTGAGGGTCTCTACGGCTACACCTTC
-	TRBV11-2	TRBJ2-7	-	CASNRRGSNYEQYF	TGTGCCAGCAATAGAAGGGGCTCGAATTACGAGCAGTACTTC
-	TRBV19	TRBJ1-5	-	CASSLPIRALLFNQPQHF	TGTGCCAGTAGTTTGCCAATTCGTGCGTTGCTCTTCAATCAGCCCCAGCATTTT
-	TRBV27	TRBJ1-1	-	CASSLLAGVGGGTEAFF	TGTGCCAGCAGTTTATTAGCCGGGGTAGGGGGTGGTACTGAAGCTTTCTTT
-	TRBV27	TRBJ2-5	-	CASSSTGRFGQETQYF	TGTGCCAGCAGTTCAACAGGGCGGTTTGGCCAAGAGACCCAGTACTTC
once	TRBV7-3	TRBJ1-1	-	CASSLSPQEFPTEAFF	TGTGCCAGCAGCTTATCCCCACAGGAGTTCCCGACTGAAGCTTTCTTT
-	TRBV5-1	TRBJ1-2	TRBD1	CASSTRQGAYGYTF	TGCGCCAGCAGCACCCGACAGGGGGCTTATGGCTACACCTTC
-	TRBV30	TRBJ1-5	-	CAWSGGSGARANQPQHF	TGTGCCTGGAGTGGGGGCTCAGGGGCTCGGGCGAATCAGCCCCAGCATTTT
-	TRBV9	TRBJ2-7	-	CASSLGGPYEQYF	TGTGCCAGCAGCCTCGGAGGTCCCTACGAGCAGTACTTC
-	TRBV27	TRBJ2-7	TRBD1	CASSTGTGVGYEQYF	TGTGCCAGCAGCACCGGGACAGGGGTAGGGTACGAGCAGTACTTC
-	TRBV27	TRBJ1-1	-	CASSLRSAGTEAFF	TGTGCCAGCAGTTTACGATCGGCGGGGACTGAAGCTTTCTTT
-	TRBV7-9	TRBJ2-5	-	CASSFDRSVETQYF	TGTGCCAGCAGCTTCGACAGGTCGGTGGAGACCCAGTACTTC
-	TRBV9	TRBJ2-3	-	CASSVAPIHTDTQYF	TGTGCCAGCAGCGTAGCTCCGATACACACAGATACGCAGTATTTT
-	TRBV11-2	TRBJ2-7	-	CASSLDPPRTEKDLYEQYF	TGTGCCAGCAGCTTAGATCCCCCAAGGACAGAAAAAGACCTCTACGAGCAGTACTTC
-	TRBV3-1/TRBV3-2	TRBJ1-4	-	CASTGGDEKLFF	TGTGCCAGCACGGGGGGGGATGAAAAACTGTTTTTT
-	TRBV30	TRBJ1-1	-	CAWIPIRKMNTEAFF	TGTGCCTGGATACCTATCCGAAAAATGAACACTGAAGCTTTCTTT
-	TRBV18	TRBJ1-1	-	CASSPNGNTEAFF	TGTGCCAGCTCACCCAACGGGAACACTGAAGCTTTCTTT
-	TRBV29-1	TRBJ2-7	-	CSVDFGGEQYF	TGCAGCGTTGACTTCGGGGGCGAGCAGTACTTC
-	TRBV11-3	TRBJ1-4	TRBD1	CASSFWAGGCRREKLFF	TGTGCCAGCAGCTTCTGGGCAGGGGGCTGCAGAAGGGAAAAACTGTTTTTT
-	TRBV29-1	TRBJ1-1	-	CSVVDRVGTEAFF	TGCAGCGTTGTCGATCGGGTTGGGACTGAAGCTTTCTTT
-	TRBV25-1	TRBJ2-7	-	CASSESEAFNEQYF	TGTGCCAGCAGTGAATCCGAGGCATTCAACGAGCAGTACTTC
-	TRBV6-5	TRBJ2-7	-	CASSFRGGREQYF	TGTGCCAGCAGTTTCAGGGGAGGGCGCGAGCAGTACTTC
-	TRBV27	TRBJ2-7	-	CASSSRGLTYEQYF	TGTGCCAGCAGTTCCCGGGGACTTACCTACGAGCAGTACTTC
-	TRBV25-1	TRBJ1-1	-	CASRLGGRAEAFF	TGTGCCAGCAGGTTGGGGGGTAGGGCTGAAGCTTTCTTT
-	TRBV18	TRBJ1-5	TRBD1	CASSRQGDQPQHF	TGTGCCAGCTCTCGACAGGGGGATCAGCCCCAGCATTTT
-	TRBV14	TRBJ1-2	TRBD1	CASSQGTGGNGYTF	TGTGCCAGCAGCCAAGGGACAGGGGGCAATGGCTACACCTTC
-	TRBV9	TRBJ1-2	-	CASSGRDSTNYGYTF	TGTGCCAGCAGCGGCCGGGACTCCACTAACTATGGCTACACCTTC
-	TRBV19	TRBJ2-7	TRBD1	CASSMVGQGSYEQYF	TGTGCCAGTAGTATGGTGGGACAGGGCTCCTACGAGCAGTACTTC
-	TRBV5-8	TRBJ2-7	TRBD2	CASSLEPSGARSYEQYF	TGTGCCAGCAGCTTGGAACCTAGCGGGGCGCGGTCCTACGAGCAGTACTTC
-	TRBV7-3	TRBJ1-2	TRBD1	CASSLTAGGDGYTF	TGTGCCAGCAGCTTAACCGCAGGGGGCGATGGCTACACCTTC
-	TRBV27	TRBJ1-1	TRBD1	CASSWHRGPNTEAFF	TGTGCCAGCAGTTGGCACAGGGGCCCGAACACTGAAGCTTTCTTT
-	TRBV2	TRBJ1-2	-	CASSVGLPGYTF	TGTGCCAGCAGTGTTGGACTGCCTGGCTACACCTTC
-	TRBV9	TRBJ1-2	-	CASSPSRQIYGYTF	TGTGCCAGCAGCCCGAGTCGACAGATCTATGGCTACACCTTC
once	TRBV25-1	TRBJ1-1	TRBD1	CASSDLERGQTEAFF	TGTGCCAGCAGTGATCTTGAGAGGGGGCAGACTGAAGCTTTCTTT
-	TRBV28	TRBJ1-2	-	CASSLIGSGGSLTF	TGTGCCAGCAGTTTAATCGGGAGTGGGGGATCATTGACCTTC